The clone carrying this T cell receptor beta chain was seen a few times. Antigen unknown. TCRdb re-derived calls from the 5' RACE reads in MiXCR, one entry per CDR3 protein. This sample has tens of thousands of distinct CDR3 sequences; roughly 23% occur once, and the top ten carry over 2.5%. Study results and limitations: Tumor Treg TCRs overlapped most with tumor naive CD4+ cells. In terms of TCR gene usage, tumor memory CD4+ T cells clustered together with blood and lymph node memory CD4+ cells, as well as with lymph node naive CD4+ cells.

Memory CD4+ T cells were sorted as CD4+CD45RO+CD25- cells. The source is a female donor with breast cancer. Sample: memory CD4+ T cells sorted from a lymph node. Documented subset: memory CD4+ T cells, CD4+CD45RO+CD25-.

The CDR3 DNA sequence: TGTGCCAGCTCACGACAGAAAGCCACCTACGAGCAGTACTTC. Residues: CASSRQKATYEQYF. This chain links TRBV18 with TRBJ2-7, with a tentative D call TRBD1 (5 bases). Trimming shortened V by 4 bases and J by 2 bases, and 12 bases separated the two germline ends. CDR1 is KGHSH, CDR2 LQKENI, per germline. The length of the CDR3 is 14 residues.